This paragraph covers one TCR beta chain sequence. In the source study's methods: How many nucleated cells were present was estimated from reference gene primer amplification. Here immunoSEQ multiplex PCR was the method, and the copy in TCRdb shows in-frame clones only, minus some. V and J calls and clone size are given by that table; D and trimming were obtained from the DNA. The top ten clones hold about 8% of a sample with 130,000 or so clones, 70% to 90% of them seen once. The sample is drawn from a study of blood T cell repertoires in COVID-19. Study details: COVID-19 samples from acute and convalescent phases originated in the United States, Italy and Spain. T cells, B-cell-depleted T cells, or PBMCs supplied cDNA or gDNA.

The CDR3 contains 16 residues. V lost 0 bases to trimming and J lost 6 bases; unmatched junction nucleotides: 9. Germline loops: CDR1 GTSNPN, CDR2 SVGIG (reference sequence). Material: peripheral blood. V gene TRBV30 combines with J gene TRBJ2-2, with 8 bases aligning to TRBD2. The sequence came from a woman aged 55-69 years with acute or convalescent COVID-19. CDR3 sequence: CAWSVNSGILAGELFF. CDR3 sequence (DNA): TGTGCCTGGAGTGTAAATAGCGGGATTTTGGCCGGGGAGCTGTTTTTT.